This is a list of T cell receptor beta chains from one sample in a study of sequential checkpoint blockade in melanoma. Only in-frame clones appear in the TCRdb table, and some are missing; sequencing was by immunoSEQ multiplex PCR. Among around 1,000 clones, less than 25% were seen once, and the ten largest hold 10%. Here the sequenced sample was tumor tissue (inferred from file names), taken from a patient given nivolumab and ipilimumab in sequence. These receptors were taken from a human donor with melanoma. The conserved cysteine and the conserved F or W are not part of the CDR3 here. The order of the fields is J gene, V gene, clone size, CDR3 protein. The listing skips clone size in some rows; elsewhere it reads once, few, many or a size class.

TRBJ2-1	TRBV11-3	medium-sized	ASSLGETSGGNEQF
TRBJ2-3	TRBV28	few	ASSVPSAHTDTQY
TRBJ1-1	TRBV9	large	ASSRGDGTEAF
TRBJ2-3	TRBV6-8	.	ASSEDRGPDTQY
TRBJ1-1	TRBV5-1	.	ASSLEGGTYTEAF
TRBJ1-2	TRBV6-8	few	ASSATPGTGNFVNYGYT
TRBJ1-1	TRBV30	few	AWSVSTFNTEAF
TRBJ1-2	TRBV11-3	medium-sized	ASSARDSPYGYT
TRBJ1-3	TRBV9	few	ASSVGDGNTIY
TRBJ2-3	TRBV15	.	ATSRDSGGADTQY
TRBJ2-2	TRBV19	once	ASSMGREGTGELF
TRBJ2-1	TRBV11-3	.	ASSTRTSGGAYNEQF
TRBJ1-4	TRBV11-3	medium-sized	ASSFSSFGGKLF
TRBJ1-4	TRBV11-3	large	ASSEQGAGEKLF
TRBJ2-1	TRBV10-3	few	AISESRMTRNEQF
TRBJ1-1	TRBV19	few	VSAGVGTEAF
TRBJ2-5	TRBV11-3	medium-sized	ASSLVKWTSEETQY
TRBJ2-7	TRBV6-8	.	ASSYSSVGSSYEQY